Here is one TCR beta chain with its context. It has no known antigen specificity. No much larger clonotype is one base removed from it; base qualities were not supplied. This specimen comes from a study of shared clonotypes between healthy human individuals (dated by TCRdb to 2020 to 2021). Study-level background: The cohort comprised a couple of women and three men aged 18 to 49 years. Per donor, three plates each were used for CD4 naive and CD4 memory, two for CD8 naive, and one for CD8 memory. To estimate repertoire size and how much clonotype sharing occurs between individuals, the study deeply sequenced the blood TCR repertoires of roughly 5 healthy adults. Different laboratories and diverse techniques were used to prepare libraries and sequence TCR repertoires, to increase sequencing depth and limit assay-specific biases. Between about 0.85 and 9.5 billion PBMCs per donor were obtained by leukapheresis. Broader findings and caveats from the paper: Approximately 5% of naive CD4, 3.5% of naive CD8, approximately 2.2% of memory CD4, and 0.4% of memory CD8 clonotypes were shared across four donors. Even with the large sequencing depth, rarefaction of the sorted-subset datasets indicated that sequencing was incomplete. Only blood was sampled, and tissue TCR repertoires likely differ from those in blood. Higher generation probabilities were observed for clonotypes shared by all four sorted-subset donors than for non-shared clonotypes. The small number of donors limited the genetic and exposure-history diversity represented. Pairwise subsampling indicated that sequencing depth was expected to affect the degree of clonotype sharing among donors. Larger estimated clonotype richness was generally found for naive subsets than for memory subsets.

The donors were healthy, HIV-negative adults who had no recently reported acute infections or vaccinations. Only Caucasian adults living in Nashville, Tennessee, USA were represented among the donors. CD4+ T cells were enriched by magnetic negative selection; naive cells were then positively selected on CD45RA, and the negative fraction formed the memory subset. Blood was obtained by leukapheresis, after which PBMCs were separated by Ficoll-Histopaque density gradient centrifugation and cryopreserved in liquid nitrogen vapor phase. Purity and quantity of every magnetically sorted T cell population were checked by analytical flow cytometry. Genomic DNA was isolated from every sorted fraction and measured by UV absorbance on a Nanodrop 2000c. Using the deep immunoSEQ assay, multiplex PCR amplified TCR CDR3 regions from genomic DNA. Extracted genomic DNA from each cell subset was distributed evenly across all wells of several immunoSEQ 96-well plates, and each plate was treated as a replicate. Each replicate PCR for sorted subsets received around 200 ng genomic DNA, equal to roughly 30,000 T cell genomes. Purified libraries were measured with a Qubit 3.0 fluorometer, size-checked on a Bioanalyzer 2100, and measured again with the KAPA Library Quantification kit. A separate single-read 150-cycle Illumina NextSeq 550 flow cell was used to sequence each immunoSEQ 96-well plate. In the original analysis: Because only junctional sequences without quality scores were contained in the immunoSEQ output, filtering matching that applied to full-length reads could not be performed. Sequences were annotated with PyIR, a Python wrapper for IgBLAST v1.9, and V/J genes and CDR3 were assigned using IMGT germline references. Reads were removed for weak V/J assignments (E-value above 1e-6), missing CDR3, stop codons, out-of-frame junctions, or ambiguous translated residues. V3J clonotypes were defined as sequences sharing an identical inferred V gene, J gene, and CDR3 amino acid sequence. The percentage overlap between two repertoires was calculated by dividing the number of shared unique clonotypes by the size of the smaller repertoire. Repertoire richness was assessed with RTK rarefaction, the Chao1 estimator, and Recon v2.1 estimates of unobserved clonotypes. For all TCRbeta clonotypes obtained by the gDNA method from several donors, generation probabilities were computed with OLGA. TCRdb limited this immuneACCESS table to in-frame rearrangements with V and J called. A share of clones is missing; checked studies link under half to unresolved V genes, and the rest is unexplained. That table supplies the V and J calls and clone size; D and trimming were determined from the DNA. The sample table shows around 510,000 clones, and approximately 94% are seen once. The ten largest make up about 0.067% of the sample.

The V end gives up 10 bases and the J end 1 base, leaving 4 bases in the junction not matched to a gene. Reading the germline V gene gives CDR1 MNHNS and CDR2 SASEGT. CDR3 length: 13 amino acids, cysteine to phenylalanine. The sequence is cut down to CDR3 DNA, 39 bases in frame from base 1. This clonotype was sampled from a young woman in good health. Source material: naive CD4+ T cells sorted from blood. What the cell subset or site label conveys for this sample: CD45RA+ positively selected. The sequence joins TRBV6-1 to TRBJ1-1; 9 bases in the middle match TRBD1. The DNA sequence is as follows: TGTGCCACCGGGGGACAGGGGAACACTGAAGCTTTCTTT. This codes for CATGGQGNTEAFF.